What follows is one TCR beta chain and its context. Its antigen is unidentified. This CDR3 contains 15 residues. Per the germline V gene, CDR1 is GTSNPN and CDR2 is SVGIG (reference sequence). The V gene end was trimmed by 4 bases and the J gene end by 6 bases; junction bases not matched to a gene: 9. The method was immunoSEQ multiplex PCR; TCRdb's version includes in-frame clones alone and lacks a portion of them. The sample carries 70,000 to 95,000 clones, roughly 90% recorded once. The entry originates in a study of identifying expanded T cells in peripheral blood. Study-level points and caveats: About 1.3 clones differed between technical replicates, versus around 15 and 18 over time. Clone count variance between approximately two-week samples rose with total template count.

This clonotype originated in a person aged 18-70 years in good health. Sequenced sample: blood. The V gene is TRBV30, the J gene TRBJ2-1, with TRBD1 matching over 10 bases. The CDR3 DNA follows: TGTGCCTGGACTAGAGACAGGGGGCGCTTCAATGAGCAGTTCTTC. It codes for CAWTRDRGRFNEQFF.